These 31 T cell receptor beta chains originate from one sample sequenced in a study of T cells in Graves' hyperthyroidism and ophthalmopathy. TCR beta CDR3 regions were amplified from RNA. RT-PCR in the first round (using the HTBI primer set) targeted the TCR CDR3. Via MiXCR, TCRdb re-called the multiplex PCR reads, giving one row per CDR3 protein. The table has approximately 700,000 distinct CDR3 sequences, about 15% seen once; the top ten hold under 9.5%. Material for sequencing was blood. These receptors originate from a man younger than 35 with Graves' hyperthyroidism.

This chain links TRBV2 with TRBJ2-7; TRBD2 might be the D (6 bases). V lost 3 bases to trimming and J lost 3 bases, with 9 bases between them. The CDR3 spans 13 residues. CDR1 SNHLY and CDR2 FYNNEI come from the germline V gene. The CDR3 here is CASSEASVYEQYF. Written as DNA, the CDR3 is TGTGCCAGCAGTGAGGCTAGCGTCTACGAGCAGTACTTC.

The rearrangement joins TRBV6-1 to TRBJ2-2, with D maybe TRBD1 (5 bases). The CDR3 contains 14 residues. CDR1 is MNHNS and CDR2 is SASEGT in the germline V gene. Trimming cost V 5 bases and J 2 bases, with 9 bases left between them. CDR3 DNA: TGTGCCAGCAGTCAGGGATTTAACACCGGGGAGCTGTTTTTT. Translation: CASSQGFNTGELFF.

The V and J genes are TRBV12-5 and TRBJ2-1, with TRBD2 matching over 11 bases. Germline CDR1 and CDR2: LGHNT and FRNRAP. V shed 7 bases and J 4 bases; nucleotides not matched to a gene: 9. There are 16 residues in the CDR3. The DNA for the CDR3 is TGTGCTAGTGCTATAATACTAGCGGGAGTTTACAATGAGCAGTTCTTC. It codes for CASAIILAGVYNEQFF.

This chain joins TRBV6-1 and TRBJ2-2, with 7 positions matching TRBD2. Germline trimming cut 7 bases from V and 6 bases from J; bases unmatched to any gene: 14. Germline V CDR1 and CDR2: MNHNS, SASEGT. The CDR3 covers 16 residues. CDR3 residues: CASKGRERSGAGELFF. The DNA for the CDR3 is TGTGCCAGCAAGGGGCGGGAGCGGTCTGGCGCCGGGGAGCTGTTTTTT.

This clonotype was observed a handful of times. The CDR3 loop is CASGRRYEQFF. The CDR3 DNA sequence: TGTGCCAGCGGGAGACGGTATGAGCAGTTCTTC. The rearrangement links TRBV28 to TRBJ2-1; maybe TRBD2 (5 bases). Germline V gene lookup returns CDR1 MDHEN and CDR2 SYDVKM. The V end was cut by 8 bases, the J end by 8 bases, with 10 bases between. The CDR3 sequence is 11 residues long.

This clonotype was observed at least ten times. This rearrangement joins TRBV7-2 to TRBJ1-1; no firm D call. V lost 10 bases to trimming and J lost 5 bases, with 11 bases between them. This CDR3 is 11 amino acids long. Per the germline V gene, CDR1 is SGHTA and CDR2 is FQGNSA. CDR3 in amino acids: CATGIGTEAFF. The CDR3, as DNA: TGTGCCACGGGGATAGGGACTGAAGCTTTCTTT.

This chain joins TRBV7-9 and TRBJ1-2, with 7 bases fitting TRBD1. Germline V gene lookup returns CDR1 SEHNR and CDR2 FQNEAQ (reference sequence). V shed 5 bases, J shed 7 bases, and the junction held 4 bases outside the gene matches. This CDR3 contains 12 residues. The CDR3 sequence is CASSPDRAGYTF. Written as DNA, the CDR3 is TGTGCCAGCAGCCCCGACAGGGCTGGCTACACCTTC.

This clonotype was seen at least ten times. The V call is TRBV12-3 or TRBV12-4, the J call TRBJ2-7, with D perhaps assigned TRBD1 or TRBD2 (5 bases each). The CDR3 sequence is 14 residues long. V was pared by 5 bases and J by 6 bases, with 17 bases between. This CDR3 is CASSTRDGRSEQYF. CDR3 nucleotide sequence: TGTGCCAGCAGTACCCGGGACGGTCGTTCCGAGCAGTACTTC.

At least ten counts were recorded for this clonotype. The V call is TRBV28, the J call TRBJ1-2, with TRBD1 as a possible D gene (5 bases). The CDR3 totals 15 residues. Germline lookup yields CDR1 MDHEN and CDR2 SYDVKM. V was trimmed by 4 bases and J by 0 bases, leaving 12 bases between them. CDR3 nucleotide sequence: TGTGCCAGCAGTTCGGGGGACGCATCTAACTATGGCTACACCTTC. Translation gives CASSSGDASNYGYTF.

The chain carries TRBV20-1 and TRBJ2-1; D may correspond to TRBD1 or TRBD2 (6 bases each). Germline values: CDR1 DFQATT, CDR2 SNEGSKA (reference sequence). Trimming took 0 bases from V and 9 from J, leaving 12 bases between them. This CDR3 comprises 13 residues. The CDR3: CSARDRRGAEQFF. The CDR3 region has the DNA TGCAGTGCTAGAGACCGGAGGGGGGCTGAGCAGTTCTTC.

This clonotype was found many times. The chain employs TRBV6-2 or TRBV6-3 and TRBJ1-2; D is unclear. Germline values: CDR1 MNHEY, CDR2 SVGEGT. V shed 6 bases and J shed 2 bases, with 13 bases lying between them. This CDR3 is 14 amino acids long. The CDR3 DNA reads as TGTGCCAGCAGCACCCTCCGGGTCAACTATGGCTACACCTTC. Protein: CASSTLRVNYGYTF.

At least ten counts were recorded for this clonotype. The chain employs TRBV12-3 or TRBV12-4 and TRBJ2-1; 9 positions agree with TRBD1. The ends lost 5 bases at V and 14 bases at J; junction bases unmatched: 7. The length of the CDR3 is 12 residues. CDR3 DNA sequence: TGTGCCAGCAGTCCCGTGGGACAGGGAAAGTTCTTC. Protein product: CASSPVGQGKFF.

The table lists this clonotype with many counts. This chain connects TRBV20-1 to TRBJ2-7; TRBD2 matches at 7 bases. This CDR3 comprises 15 residues. Germline V gene data show CDR1 as DFQATT and CDR2 as SNEGSKA (reference sequence). The V segment lost 2 bases and the J segment 1 base; nucleotides outside the gene matches: 8. CDR3 sequence: CSARPRLAGSYEQYF. CDR3 bases: TGCAGTGCTAGACCTCGACTAGCCGGATCCTACGAGCAGTACTTC.

This clonotype was recorded at least ten times. This chain joins TRBV3-1 and TRBJ1-6; 7 bases are a match to TRBD1. The germline CDR1 and CDR2 sequences are LGHDT and YNNKEL (reference sequence). The CDR3 length is 14 residues. The junction had 3 bases not matched to a gene; V was cut back by 1 base and J by 9 bases. The CDR3 nucleotides read TGTGCCAGCAGCCAAGGACAGGGAGGTTCACCCCTCCACTTT. Translation gives CASSQGQGGSPLHF. The full variable domain, completed using reference TRBV3-1 and TRBJ1-6, is DTAVSQTPKYLVTQMGNDKSIKCEQNLGHDTMYWYKQDSKKFLKIMFSYNNKELIINETVPNRFSPKSPDKAHLNLHINSLELGDSAVYFCASSQGQGGSPLHFGNGTRLTVT.

The chain couples TRBV5-1 to TRBJ1-1; D is possibly TRBD1 (6 bases). V was cut by 4 bases and J by 5 bases, with 18 bases left in between. Germline loops: CDR1 SGHRS, CDR2 YFSETQ. This CDR3 region has 15 residues. This CDR3 is CASSVESGAKTEAFF. DNA of the CDR3: TGCGCCAGCAGCGTCGAATCAGGGGCGAAGACTGAAGCTTTCTTT.

The chain joins TRBV7-9 to TRBJ1-5; 9 nucleotides line up with TRBD1. The CDR3 has 16 residues. Germline CDR1 is SEHNR and CDR2 is FQNEAQ (reference sequence). Trimming cost V 5 bases and J 2 bases; bases outside gene matches: 7. The CDR3 loop is CASSNTGGAGNQPQHF. The CDR3 nucleotides read TGTGCCAGCAGCAACACAGGGGGCGCGGGCAATCAGCCCCAGCATTTT.

This clonotype appeared many times. The rearrangement uses TRBV7-2 and TRBJ2-3; D unclear. Trimming removed 2 bases from V and 2 bases from J, with 5 bases in between. CDR3 length: 13 amino acids. In germline, CDR1 is SGHTA, CDR2 FQGNSA. The CDR3 DNA is TGTGCCAGCAGCTTACAAGCCACAGATACGCAGTATTTT. Its protein product is CASSLQATDTQYF.

This clonotype was seen ten or more times. The rearrangement links TRBV6-2 or TRBV6-3 to TRBJ2-3; perhaps TRBD1 as D (6 bases). The V gene's germline CDR1 is MNHEY and CDR2 SVGEGT. The CDR3 runs 17 residues. Deletions cut 0 bases from V and 0 bases from J, with 13 bases between. The CDR3 DNA reads TGTGCCAGCAGTTACTCCTTTGGACAGCACAGCACAGATACGCAGTATTTT. Translated, it gives CASSYSFGQHSTDTQYF.

The chain carries TRBV4-3 and TRBJ1-6; D uncertain. From germline, CDR1 is LGHNA and CDR2 YSLEER. Trimming shortened V by 0 bases and J by 10 bases, and 16 bases separated the two germline ends. The CDR3 consists of 16 residues. The chain's CDR3 is CASSQDLASSLSPLHF. The CDR3, as DNA: TGCGCCAGCAGCCAAGATCTCGCATCATCATTATCACCCCTCCACTTT.

This chain joins TRBV11-3 and TRBJ1-1; D may be TRBD1 (6 bases). The CDR3 runs 16 residues. V was pared by 5 bases and J by 5 bases, with 21 bases between. Germline-derived CDR1 and CDR2 are SGHNT and YENEEA. The CDR3 is CASSHPRDTSGTEAFF. The DNA for the CDR3 is TGTGCCAGCAGCCACCCCCGGGACACAAGTGGAACTGAAGCTTTCTTT.

This clonotype was picked up a small number of times. J is TRBJ2-3 and V is TRBV5-6; D unclear. CDR1 is SGHDT, CDR2 YYEEEE, per germline. The V and J ends lost 1 base and 0 bases respectively, with 15 bases between them. CDR3 size: 17 residues. The CDR3 is CASSLNYGRPSTDTQYF. Written as DNA, the CDR3 is TGTGCCAGCAGCTTGAATTACGGCAGGCCCAGCACAGATACGCAGTATTTT.

This clonotype was counted a few times. V and J are TRBV7-9 and TRBJ2-4; D possibly corresponds to TRBD1 (6 bases). The CDR3 totals 14 residues. Germline CDR1 SEHNR, CDR2 FQNEAQ (reference sequence). V was pared by 1 base and J by 4 bases, with 8 bases between. CDR3 sequence reads: CASSLGGGKNIQYF. As DNA, the CDR3 is TGTGCCAGCAGCTTAGGAGGGGGTAAAAACATTCAGTACTTC.

This clonotype was counted at least ten times. The chain carries TRBV25-1 and TRBJ1-2, with D possibly TRBD1 on 6 matching bases. With 6 bases removed from V and 4 bases from J, the gap between germline ends came to 12 bases. This CDR3 contains 13 residues. Germline V gene sequence: CDR1 MGHDK, CDR2 SYGVNS. CDR3 bases: TGTGCCAGCAGCGGACAGACCGTCTATGGCTACACCTTC. Amino acids: CASSGQTVYGYTF.

This clonotype appeared many times. This sequence joins TRBV3-1 and TRBJ2-7; D is ambiguous. CDR1 and CDR2 (germline): LGHDT, YNNKEL (reference sequence). This CDR3 is built from 15 residues. Deletions cut 0 bases from V and 2 bases from J, with 11 bases between. Here the CDR3 reads CASSQDSAGTYEQYF. CDR3 nucleotides: TGTGCCAGCAGCCAAGATTCGGCCGGAACCTACGAGCAGTACTTC.

The chain combines TRBV7-8 with TRBJ2-2; 13 bases align to TRBD2. CDR3 length: 19 amino acids. Germline lookup yields CDR1 SGHVS and CDR2 FQNEAQ. V shed 4 bases and J 5 bases; nucleotides not matched to a gene: 13. CDR3 in amino acids: CASSSSGTSGTYGTGELFF. The CDR3, as DNA: TGTGCCAGCAGCTCGTCCGGGACTAGCGGGACGTATGGGACCGGGGAGCTGTTTTTT.

The V call is TRBV10-3, the J call TRBJ2-1; the match to TRBD1 covers 7 bases. V lost 5 bases, J lost 9 bases, and 7 bases stayed unmatched. The germline gives CDR1 ENHRY, CDR2 SYGVKD. The CDR3 covers 13 residues. This chain's CDR3 is CAISRQTGSEQFF. The DNA of the CDR3 is TGTGCCATCAGTCGACAGACAGGGAGTGAGCAGTTCTTC.

The chain carries TRBV7-2 and TRBJ2-5, with D perhaps assigned TRBD1 or TRBD2 (5 bases each). Germline V lookup: CDR1 SGHTA, CDR2 FQGNSA. The CDR3 has 14 amino acids. The V end lost 4 bases, the J end lost 9 bases, and 18 bases lay between the germline ends. The CDR3 sequence: CASSSDPRGEPQYF. CDR3 nucleotide sequence: TGTGCCAGCAGCTCTGACCCGCGAGGGGAGCCCCAGTACTTC.

The V gene is TRBV7-3, the J gene TRBJ2-5; D unclear. CDR3 length equals 13 residues. Germline V CDR1 and CDR2: SGHTA, FQGTGA. Trimming removed 5 bases at V and 5 bases at J, with 12 bases between. The DNA for the CDR3 is TGTGCCAGCAGCCCGCCCGAGGTTGAGACCCAGTACTTC. Encoded protein: CASSPPEVETQYF.

This clonotype was seen a few times. This rearrangement joins TRBV7-9 to TRBJ2-7; D is unclear. V was cut by 5 bases and J by 3 bases, with 11 bases left in between. The CDR3 covers 13 residues. Per germline, CDR1 SEHNR and CDR2 FQNEAQ (reference sequence). Written as DNA, the CDR3 is TGTGCCAGCAGCCCATCTATCAGCTACGAGCAGTACTTC. Encoded protein: CASSPSISYEQYF.

The gene calls are TRBV7-2 and TRBJ1-3; D is possibly TRBD1 (5 bases). Trimming took 2 bases from V and 0 from J, leaving 8 bases between them. The germline V gene has CDR1 SGHTA and CDR2 FQGNSA. There are 15 residues in the CDR3. The CDR3 DNA reads TGTGCCAGCAGCTTACAGGGCCCCTCTGGAAACACCATATATTTT. Residues: CASSLQGPSGNTIYF.

The sample holds a few counts of this clonotype. This rearrangement joins TRBV11-1 to TRBJ2-5, with TRBD2 matching over 8 bases. The CDR3 length is 19 residues. Germline assignment: CDR1 SGHAT and CDR2 FQDESV (reference sequence). Trimming cost V 2 bases and J 2 bases; bases outside gene matches: 16. The CDR3 DNA follows: TGTGCCAGCAGCTTATATATGGGACTAGAGTCTATTTATCAAGAGACCCAGTACTTC. It yields the protein CASSLYMGLESIYQETQYF.